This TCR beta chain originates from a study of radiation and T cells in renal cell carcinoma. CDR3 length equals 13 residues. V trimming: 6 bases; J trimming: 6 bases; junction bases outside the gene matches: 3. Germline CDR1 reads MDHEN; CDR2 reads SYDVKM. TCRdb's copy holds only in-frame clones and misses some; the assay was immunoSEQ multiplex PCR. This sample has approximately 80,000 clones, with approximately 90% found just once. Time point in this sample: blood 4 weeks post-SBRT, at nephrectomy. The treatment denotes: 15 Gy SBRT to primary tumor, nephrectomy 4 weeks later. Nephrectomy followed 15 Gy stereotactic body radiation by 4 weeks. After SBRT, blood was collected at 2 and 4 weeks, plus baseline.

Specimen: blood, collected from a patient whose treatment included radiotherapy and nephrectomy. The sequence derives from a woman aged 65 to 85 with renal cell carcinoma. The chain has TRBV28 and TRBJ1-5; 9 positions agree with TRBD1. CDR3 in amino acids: CASRTGGRQPQHF. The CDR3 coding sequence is TGTGCCAGCAGGACAGGGGGTCGTCAGCCCCAGCATTTT.